Included here is one TCR beta chain sequence, with context. TCRdb ran MiXCR on the RT-PCR reads and lists one entry per CDR3 protein. The sample lists approximately 160,000 distinct CDR3 sequences; approximately 24% were seen once. This entry is derived from a study of patients and donors after allogeneic stem cell transplantation. The germline V and J ends were trimmed by 1 base and 3 bases, with 9 bases remaining between them. In germline, CDR1 is SGHDN, CDR2 FVKESK. The CDR3 extends over 15 amino acids. What was sequenced was blood, either unsorted or a sorted T cell fraction (not recorded which). The rearrangement uses TRBV14 and TRBJ2-2; D is ambiguous. This clonotype was sampled from a human donor who was either an allogeneic HSCT recipient or a stem cell or donor lymphocyte infusion donor (not recorded which). It is not recorded whose cells these are; they may come from a transplant donor. The CDR3 protein is CASSQGSRYTGELFF. Here the CDR3 DNA reads TGTGCCAGCAGCCAAGGAAGCAGATACACCGGGGAGCTGTTTTTT.